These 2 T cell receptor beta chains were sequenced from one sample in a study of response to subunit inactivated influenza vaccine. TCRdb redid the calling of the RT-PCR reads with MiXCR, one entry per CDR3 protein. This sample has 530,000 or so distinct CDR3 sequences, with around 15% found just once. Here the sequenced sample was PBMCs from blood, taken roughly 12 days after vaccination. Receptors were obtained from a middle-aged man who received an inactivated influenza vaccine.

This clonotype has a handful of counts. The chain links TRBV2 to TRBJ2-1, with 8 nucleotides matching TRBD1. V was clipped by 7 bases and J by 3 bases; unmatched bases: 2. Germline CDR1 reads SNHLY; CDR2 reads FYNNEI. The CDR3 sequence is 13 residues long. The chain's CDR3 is CASTGGFYNEQFF. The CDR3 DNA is TGTGCCAGCACAGGGGGCTTCTACAATGAGCAGTTCTTC.

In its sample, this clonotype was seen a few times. For the CDR3, the DNA is TGCAGTGCGACAGCCGAAGAGCGCGGATTAAGGTATGAGCAGTTCTTC. Its translation is CSATAEERGLRYEQFF. V and J are TRBV20-1 and TRBJ2-1, with D maybe TRBD1 (5 bases). Germline V gene sequence: CDR1 DFQATT, CDR2 SNEGSKA (reference sequence). The CDR3 sequence is 16 residues long. V lost 6 bases and J lost 8, with 26 bases in between.